Below, 20 T cell receptor beta chains from the same sample are listed, as sequenced in a study of T-cell reconstitution after alpha-beta-depleted transplantation in children. Preparation of the TCRbeta library used unique molecular identifiers. TCRdb re-called the PCR reads through MiXCR, storing one row per CDR3 protein. The repertoire holds 440,000 or so distinct CDR3 sequences, with 43% as singletons. This sample comprised PBMCs, obtained before TCRalphabeta/CD19-depleted stem cell transplant. Every receptor here comes from a girl aged 2 to 9 with aplastic anemia, due to receive a stem cell transplant.

This rearrangement joins TRBV21-1 to TRBJ2-6; the table's D call, TRBD1, has no DNA check behind it. TRBV21-1 is a documented pseudogene. This CDR3 region has 18 residues. The CDR3 nucleotides read TGTGCCAGCAGCAAAGCGGAGGGGGCAGTATCTGGGGCCAACGTCCTGACTTTC. Its protein product is CASSKAEGAVSGANVLTF.

This clonotype occurred a few times. The chain carries TRBV11-2 and TRBJ2-7, with 9 bases matching TRBD2. Germline V lookup: CDR1 SGHAT, CDR2 FQNNGV. This CDR3 contains 15 residues. V lost 5 bases and J lost 2; bases outside the gene matches: 7. This chain's CDR3 is CASSPAGGGTYEQYF. CDR3 sequence (DNA): TGTGCCAGCAGCCCAGCGGGAGGTGGGACCTACGAGCAGTACTTC.

The sample holds a few counts of this clonotype. V is TRBV29-1 and J is TRBJ2-5; D may be TRBD1 or TRBD2 (7 bases each). The CDR3 is 14 residues long. The germline V gene has CDR1 SQVTM and CDR2 ANQGSEA. Deletions cut 0 bases from V and 4 bases from J, with 12 bases between. This chain's CDR3 is CSVEDPRGGETQYF. CDR3 nucleotides: TGCAGCGTTGAAGATCCCAGGGGGGGAGAGACCCAGTACTTC.

The chain links TRBV7-2 to TRBJ2-1, with TRBD2 matching over 9 bases. J gave up 5 bases and V 5 bases, and 7 bases lay outside the gene matches. This CDR3 contains 15 residues. The germline CDR1 and CDR2 sequences are SGHTA and FQGNSA. CDR3 nucleotide sequence: TGTGCCAGCAGCCCGTATAGCGGGAGAGACAATGAGCAGTTCTTC. It translates to CASSPYSGRDNEQFF.

The sample holds many counts of this clonotype. V is TRBV4-1 and J is TRBJ2-3; D unresolved. The CDR3 has 16 amino acids. V shed 4 bases and J shed 2 bases, with 16 bases lying between them. Per the germline V gene, CDR1 is MGHRA and CDR2 is YSYEKL. CDR3 nucleotides: TGCGCCAGCAGCCGAGAGGAGAAGCGATACACAGATACGCAGTATTTT. Protein product: CASSREEKRYTDTQYF.

CDR3 nucleotide sequence: TGCAGTGCTAGAGATAGCGTCACTGACTACAATGAGCAGTTCTTC. Translating gives CSARDSVTDYNEQFF. This sequence joins TRBV20-1 and TRBJ2-1; D possibly corresponds to TRBD2 (5 bases). V shed 0 bases and J shed 3 bases, with 12 bases lying between them. CDR1 and CDR2 from the germline V gene are DFQATT and SNEGSKA (reference sequence). The CDR3 is 15 residues long.

The rearrangement joins TRBV7-9 to TRBJ2-7, with D perhaps TRBD1 (5 bases). Germline CDR1 SEHNR, CDR2 FQNEAQ (reference sequence). CDR3 length equals 16 residues. V dropped 5 bases and J dropped 5 bases, with 22 bases sitting between them. CDR3 coding DNA: TGTGCCAGCAGCACCCCCATGGTGACAGATCCTAACGAGCAGTACTTC. Translation: CASSTPMVTDPNEQYF.

This chain uses TRBV20-1 with TRBJ1-6, with 8 bases matching TRBD1. CDR1 DFQATT and CDR2 SNEGSKA come from the germline V gene (reference sequence). Unmatched junction bases numbered 2, after V lost 6 bases and J lost 10 bases. The CDR3 contains 11 residues. CDR3 bases: TGCAGTGCGACAGGGGTGTCACCCCTCCACTTT. Its protein is CSATGVSPLHF.

The chain carries TRBV28 and TRBJ1-6; 8 bases agree with TRBD1. This CDR3 comprises 15 residues. Losses at the gene ends were 5 bases for V and 5 bases for J; bases not matched to a gene: 5. Germline CDR1 MDHEN, CDR2 SYDVKM. The CDR3 loop reads CASSTDRAHNSPLHF. CDR3 bases: TGTGCCAGCAGTACGGACAGGGCCCATAATTCACCCCTCCACTTT.

The rearrangement uses TRBV4-2 and TRBJ1-2; D gene ambiguous. V was cut by 0 bases and J by 4 bases, with 15 bases left in between. Germline V gene data show CDR1 as LGHNA and CDR2 as YNFKEQ. The CDR3 spans 16 residues. CDR3 in DNA: TGTGCCAGCAGCCAAGAAATAGACCGAGGGCTCTATGGCTACACCTTC. As protein: CASSQEIDRGLYGYTF.

This clonotype showed up many times. The V gene is TRBV28, the J gene TRBJ2-3, with TRBD2 identical over 8 bases. J lost 0 bases, V lost 3 bases, and 20 bases had no gene match. The CDR3 runs 21 residues. CDR1 is MDHEN, CDR2 SYDVKM, per germline. The DNA of the CDR3 is TGTGCCAGCAGTTTGGCTCTAGGGAGCGGGAGAACCCATTCTAGCACAGATACGCAGTATTTT. Translation: CASSLALGSGRTHSSTDTQYF. Filled out from reference TRBV28 and TRBJ2-3, the complete variable domain reads DVKVTQSSRYLVKRTGEKVFLECVQDMDHENMFWYRQDPGLGLRLIYFSYDVKMKEKGDIPEGYSVSREKKERFSLILESASTNQTSMYLCASSLALGSGRTHSSTDTQYFGPGTRLTVL.

Only a few counts were recorded for this clonotype. This rearrangement joins TRBV27 to TRBJ2-1, with a weak D call TRBD1 (6 bases). The germline gives CDR1 MNHEY, CDR2 SMNVEV (reference sequence). The CDR3 consists of 16 residues. V was pared by 8 bases and J by 2 bases, with 19 bases between. The CDR3 nucleotides are TGTGCCAGCTTCTGGACAGCGATTTTAACCTACAATGAGCAGTTCTTC. Residues: CASFWTAILTYNEQFF.

This clonotype was counted between two and nine times. The V call is TRBV9, the J call TRBJ2-1; D gene unclear. Germline assignment: CDR1 SGDLS and CDR2 YYNGEE. Trimming took 3 bases from V and 11 from J, leaving 6 bases between them. This CDR3 region has 10 residues. DNA of the CDR3: TGTGCCAGCAGCGGGCGCCAGCAGTTCTTC. Protein product: CASSGRQQFF. Based on the CDR3 plus reference TRBV9 and TRBJ2-1, the full variable domain is DSGVTQTPKHLITATGQRVTLRCSPRSGDLSVYWYQQSLDQGLQFLIQYYNGEERAKGNILERFSAQQFPDLHSELNLSSLELGDSALYFCASSGRQQFFGPGTRLTVL.

The rearrangement links TRBV15 to TRBJ1-2, with a possible D match to TRBD1 (6 bases). CDR1 and CDR2 (germline): LNHNV, YYDKDF (reference sequence). Trimming took 5 bases from V and 3 from J, leaving 10 bases between them. The CDR3 loop spans 13 amino acids. CDR3 residues: CATSPGVDYGYTF. The CDR3 DNA is TGTGCCACCAGCCCAGGGGTGGACTATGGCTACACCTTC.

The chain uses TRBV6-2 or TRBV6-3 and TRBJ2-2, with 8 bases matching TRBD2. The length of the CDR3 is 14 residues. J was trimmed by 8 bases and V by 2 bases; bases with no gene match: 4. CDR1 and CDR2 (germline): MNHEY, SVGEGT. CDR3 DNA: TGTGCCAGCAGTTACGGACTAGCCTGGGGGGAGCTGTTTTTT. Translation: CASSYGLAWGELFF.

This clonotype was counted at least ten times. V and J are TRBV5-1 and TRBJ1-3; TRBD1 matches at 7 bases. The CDR3 consists of 15 residues. Trimming took 4 bases from V and 1 from J; bases not matched to a gene: 5. Germline assignment: CDR1 SGHRS and CDR2 YFSETQ. CDR3: CASSPDRSSGNTIYF. CDR3 nucleotides: TGCGCCAGCAGCCCGGACAGGTCTTCTGGAAACACCATATATTTT.

The V gene is TRBV28, the J gene TRBJ2-5; D might be TRBD1 (6 bases). The CDR3 is 12 residues long. Germline V gives CDR1 MDHEN, CDR2 SYDVKM. Between the trimmed V and J ends, which lost 7 bases and 5 bases, there was a span of 11 bases. The CDR3 region has the DNA TGTGCCAGCAAGGGGGTCCTGGAGACCCAGTACTTC. It specifies CASKGVLETQYF.

The rearrangement uses TRBV2 and TRBJ2-3; 10 nucleotides line up with TRBD1. Per germline, CDR1 SNHLY and CDR2 FYNNEI. With V trimmed by 3 bases and J by 3 bases, 3 bases remained unmatched. The CDR3 has 15 residues. In nucleotides, the CDR3 is TGTGCCAGCAGTGAGGAGGACAGGGGGACAGATACGCAGTATTTT. Residues: CASSEEDRGTDTQYF.

This clonotype was counted many times. The chain combines TRBV10-2 with TRBJ2-3; 9 bases align to TRBD2. V was clipped by 0 bases and J by 5 bases; unmatched bases: 15. This CDR3 spans 19 amino acids. The germline gives CDR1 WSHSY, CDR2 SAAADI. DNA of the CDR3: TGCGCCAGCAGTGAGTCAGGGAGCGCGGCGGGAGGGCCCATAGATACGCAGTATTTT. This sequence encodes CASSESGSAAGGPIDTQYF.

In its sample, this clonotype was seen a few times. J is TRBJ2-3 and V is TRBV20-1; D is perhaps TRBD1 (5 bases). The CDR3 is 18 amino acids. Germline CDR1 and CDR2: DFQATT and SNEGSKA (reference sequence). V lost 2 bases to trimming and J lost 0 bases, with 21 bases between them. The CDR3 is CSARWVGAGVGSTDTQYF. The CDR3 coding sequence is TGCAGTGCTAGATGGGTAGGGGCTGGGGTTGGTAGCACAGATACGCAGTATTTT.